This TCR beta chain was documented in a study of siplizumab effects on memory and regulatory T cells. Overall study results and limits: The authors could not assign a naive or memory phenotype to roughly 75-96% of proliferating CD4+ or CD8+ clones. Controls showed an average of around 28% Treg-derived mappable alloreactive CD4+ clones, while siplizumab showed around 73%.

Method: immunoSEQ multiplex PCR; TCRdb's copy keeps in-frame clones and lacks some. The data show tens of thousands of clones, with over 90% seen just once and roughly 18% held by the top ten. Concerning this clone: The antigen is unknown. It is unclear where the CDR3 begins or ends on the DNA, so no DNA is shown, and the CDR3 is as TCRdb lists it.

The CDR3 has 16 amino acids, counting both end residues. The chain couples TRBV12-2 to TRBJ2-1; the table calls TRBD2, which could not be checked here. TRBV12-2 represents a pseudogene. The origin of this receptor is a human donor in good health. The sequencing input was CD8+ T cells sorted from blood. CDR3 amino acids: CASRVVGSGNYNEQFF.